This section outlines one T cell receptor (beta chain) sequence together with its context. Both 60 Vbeta primers and 13 Jbeta primers went into the PCR. The repertoire was sequenced with immunoSEQ multiplex PCR; TCRdb's copy has only in-frame clones and lacks some. The sample carries more than 150,000 clones, approximately 84% recorded once. This record belongs to a study of cytomegalovirus exposure and HLA in healthy donors. Trimming cost V 0 bases and J 1 base, with 12 bases left between them. CDR1 and CDR2 (germline): SGDLS, YYNGEE. The CDR3 spans 16 residues. This TCR derives from a boy aged 10-17 years in good health and CMV-seronegative. The rearrangement links TRBV9 to TRBJ2-3; D is possibly TRBD2 (5 bases). Sequenced input: PBMCs. Here the CDR3 reads CASSVAQRRGTDTQYF. CDR3 bases: TGTGCCAGCAGCGTAGCCCAGCGGCGCGGCACAGATACGCAGTATTTT.